Sequencing of this T cell receptor (beta chain) was carried out in a study of T-cell reconstitution after alpha-beta-depleted transplantation in children. A library of TCRbeta sequences, prepared with unique molecular identifiers, was generated. TCRdb analysed the PCR reads with MiXCR anew, one entry per CDR3 protein. The data show 200,000 to 250,000 distinct CDR3 sequences, around 9.6% seen once. J lost 7 bases, V lost 3 bases, and 6 bases had no gene match. The CDR3 totals 15 residues. Germline V lookup: CDR1 SGHDT, CDR2 YYEEEE. This clonotype was detected many times. The chain recombines TRBV5-6 with TRBJ2-2, with 10 bases fitting TRBD1. This clonotype originated in a human donor who donated a stem cell graft to a child with acute lymphoblastic leukemia. Sequencing used PBMCs from the stem cell graft donor, obtained from the stem cell graft. The CDR3 nucleotides are TGTGCCAGCAGCTCGGGACAGGGGTCGATCGGGGAGCTGTTTTTT. As protein: CASSSGQGSIGELFF.